Below, 20 T cell receptor beta chains from the same sample are listed, as sequenced in a study of STAT3 mutations in large granular lymphocyte leukemia. Study results and limitations: Every T-cell large granular lymphocyte leukemia patient had at least one immunodominant TCR beta clonotype.

The repertoire was sequenced with immunoSEQ multiplex PCR; TCRdb's copy has only in-frame clones and lacks some. Seen here are approximately 15,000 clones, more than 90% observed once, and the top ten hold approximately 35%. For these receptors, no antigen is known. The sequencing sample was made of peripheral blood mononuclear cells. The source is a man in his forties with T-cell large granular lymphocyte leukemia. Some clones in this sample may be carry-over from other donors' samples.

V is TRBV18 and J is TRBJ1-1; TRBD1 might be the D (5 bases). V lost 3 bases to trimming and J lost 6 bases, with 14 bases between them. This CDR3 is built from 14 residues. CDR1 is KGHSH, CDR2 LQKENI, per germline. The CDR3 coding sequence is TGTGCCAGCTCACCTCGAGATGGGGGGGCTGAAGCTTTCTTT. It codes for CASSPRDGGAEAFF.

Only a few counts were recorded for this clone. The genes are TRBV19 and TRBJ1-1; perhaps TRBD1 as D (5 bases). CDR1 LNHDA and CDR2 SQIVND come from the germline V gene (reference sequence). The V end lost 1 base, the J end lost 11 bases, and 14 bases lay between the germline ends. CDR3 length: 13 amino acids. In DNA form, the CDR3 reads TGTGCCAGTAGTATAGGCGGGGGAGACGCGGCTTTCTTT. Its protein product is CASSIGGGDAAFF.

The chain joins TRBV6-1 to TRBJ2-7; D is possibly TRBD2 (5 bases). This CDR3 has 15 amino acids. Per germline, CDR1 MNHNS and CDR2 SASEGT. V lost 4 bases, J lost 4 bases, and 17 bases lay in between. The CDR3 sequence is CASSVNHAGSYEQYF. As DNA, the CDR3 is TGTGCCAGCAGTGTTAATCACGCGGGTTCGTACGAGCAGTACTTC.

The rearrangement uses TRBV28 and TRBJ2-5; D gene unclear. This CDR3 spans 16 amino acids. The germline gives CDR1 MDHEN, CDR2 SYDVKM. V shed 3 bases and J shed 2 bases, with 16 bases lying between them. Here the CDR3 reads CASSLIGATTQETQYF. CDR3 in DNA: TGTGCCAGCAGTTTGATAGGAGCTACTACACAAGAGACCCAGTACTTC.

This rearrangement joins TRBV11-3 to TRBJ2-7; the match to TRBD1 covers 7 bases. The CDR3 runs to 16 residues. CDR1 and CDR2 (germline): SGHNT, YENEEA. V gave up 6 bases and J gave up 0 bases; unmatched junction bases: 11. The CDR3 DNA is TGTGCCAGCAGTACCACACCCGGGACAGACTCCTACGAGCAGTACTTC. Translated, it gives CASSTTPGTDSYEQYF.

The chain carries TRBV30 and TRBJ1-1, with no clear D. Germline assignment: CDR1 GTSNPN and CDR2 SVGIG (reference sequence). Trimming removed 2 bases from V and 1 base from J, with 8 bases in between. This CDR3 region has 13 residues. CDR3 nucleotides: TGTGCCTGGAGTCCAACTTGGAACACTGAAGCTTTCTTT. Protein: CAWSPTWNTEAFF. The complete variable domain, with remaining parts taken from reference TRBV30 and TRBJ1-1, reads SQTIHQWPATLVQPVGSPLSLECTVEGTSNPNLYWYRQAAGRGLQLLFYSVGIGQISSEVPQNLSASRPQDRQFILSSKKLLLSDSGFYLCAWSPTWNTEAFFGQGTRLTVV.

The rearrangement joins TRBV7-2 to TRBJ2-3; no reliable D call. The CDR3 consists of 14 residues. Trimming cost V 5 bases and J 5 bases, with 14 bases left between them. Germline-derived CDR1 and CDR2 are SGHTA and FQGNSA. The CDR3 loop is CASSPSDSIDTQYF. CDR3 coding DNA: TGTGCCAGCAGCCCATCCGACTCTATAGATACGCAGTATTTT.

The rearrangement uses TRBV5-1 and TRBJ1-2; 7 nucleotides align to TRBD1. V dropped 2 bases and J dropped 0; count of bases not matched to a gene: 4. The CDR3 extends over 15 amino acids. From germline, CDR1 is SGHRS and CDR2 YFSETQ. The CDR3 region is CASSLGTEPNYGYTF. The CDR3 DNA follows: TGCGCCAGCAGCTTAGGGACAGAGCCTAACTATGGCTACACCTTC.

The chain links TRBV7-2 to TRBJ1-1, with D maybe TRBD1 (5 bases). CDR3 size: 13 residues. V was cut by 4 bases and J by 4 bases, with 10 bases left in between. In germline, CDR1 is SGHTA, CDR2 FQGNSA. CDR3 sequence: CASSSGQFTEAFF. The CDR3 DNA sequence: TGTGCCAGCAGCTCCGGACAATTCACTGAAGCTTTCTTT.

The rearrangement uses TRBV30 and TRBJ2-2; D is possibly TRBD1 (6 bases). The V gene lost 5 bases and the J gene lost 4 bases, with 11 bases spanning the gap. This CDR3 has 13 amino acids. In germline, CDR1 is GTSNPN, CDR2 SVGIG (reference sequence). The CDR3 sequence: CAWGDKGTGELFF. The CDR3 DNA follows: TGTGCCTGGGGGGACAAGGGCACCGGGGAGCTGTTTTTT.

V gene TRBV6-5 combines with J gene TRBJ2-7; D might be TRBD1 or TRBD2, each matching 5 bases. CDR1 and CDR2 from the germline V gene are MNHEY and SVGAGI. The V gene lost 2 bases and the J gene lost 0 bases, with 11 bases spanning the gap. The CDR3 contains 15 residues. As DNA, the CDR3 is TGTGCCAGCAGTTACCGCCGGGACGGCTCCTACGAGCAGTACTTC. Protein sequence: CASSYRRDGSYEQYF.

This clone has just a few counts. The CDR3 coding sequence is TGTGCCAGCAGCTTAGAGAGGACTGGCTACGAGCAGTACTTC. It is translated as CASSLERTGYEQYF. The chain has TRBV7-9 and TRBJ2-7, with a possible D match to TRBD2 (5 bases). Germline CDR1 reads SEHNR; CDR2 reads FQNEAQ (reference sequence). The CDR3 length is 14 residues. Trimming shortened V by 1 base and J by 3 bases, and 10 bases separated the two germline ends.

The chain employs TRBV19 and TRBJ2-2; D possibly matches TRBD1 or TRBD2 (5 bases each). The CDR3 spans 16 residues. V lost 6 bases and J lost 3, with 17 bases in between. CDR1 LNHDA and CDR2 SQIVND come from the germline V gene (reference sequence). CDR3 region: CASRMEDTDHTGELFF. CDR3 DNA sequence: TGTGCCAGTAGGATGGAGGACACGGATCACACCGGGGAGCTGTTTTTT. The variable domain in full, completed from reference TRBV19 and TRBJ2-2, reads DGGITQSPKYLFRKEGQNVTLSCEQNLNHDAMYWYRQDPGQGLRLIYYSQIVNDFQKGDIAEGYSVSREKKESFPLTVTSAQKNPTAFYLCASRMEDTDHTGELFFGEGSRLTVL.

The chain carries TRBV7-8 and TRBJ1-1, with 9 bases aligning to TRBD1. This CDR3 comprises 17 residues. Germline trimming cut 5 bases from V and 7 bases from J; bases unmatched to any gene: 17. Germline V gene lookup returns CDR1 SGHVS and CDR2 FQNEAQ. Here the CDR3 DNA reads TGTGCCAGCAGCCCACAGGGGGCTGGGGAACCGGCGAGTGAAGCTTTCTTT. Residues: CASSPQGAGEPASEAFF.

This chain links TRBV5-1 with TRBJ2-3; D call uncertain. CDR1 is SGHRS, CDR2 YFSETQ, per germline. The CDR3 has 13 residues. V was trimmed by 0 bases and J by 6 bases, leaving 8 bases between them. The CDR3 reads CASSLAPADTQYF. CDR3 DNA: TGCGCCAGCAGCTTGGCCCCCGCGGATACGCAGTATTTT.

The chain links TRBV4-1 to TRBJ2-7; tentative D call: TRBD1 (6 bases). CDR1 and CDR2 (germline): MGHRA, YSYEKL. Trimming left V 0 bases short and J 2 bases short, with 11 bases between. This CDR3 comprises 15 residues. CDR3 region: CASSQEGTGTYEQYF. In DNA, the CDR3 is TGCGCCAGCAGCCAAGAAGGCACAGGGACCTACGAGCAGTACTTC.

This clone was seen once. The chain joins TRBV6-5 to TRBJ2-3; no clear D. The CDR3 contains 12 residues. V dropped 10 bases and J dropped 8 bases, with 16 bases sitting between them. The germline gives CDR1 MNHEY, CDR2 SVGAGI. CDR3 coding DNA: TGTGCCACAGCAGAGGTCCGGACTACGCAGTATTTT. Its protein product is CATAEVRTTQYF.

Regarding this clone: Because the CDR3's place on the DNA is in doubt, the DNA is left out and the CDR3 is given as listed by TCRdb. The genes are TRBV6-1 and TRBJ2-6; TRBD2 was called by the table and not checked on the DNA. The CDR3 has 15 amino acids, counting both end residues. Germline values: CDR1 MNHNS, CDR2 SASEGT. The CDR3 here is CASILGGAGANVLTF.

The rearrangement joins TRBV19 to TRBJ2-7; TRBD1 might be the D (5 bases). Germline CDR1 and CDR2: LNHDA and SQIVND (reference sequence). Trimming took 3 bases from V and 2 from J, leaving 20 bases between them. The CDR3 is 17 amino acids. In nucleotides, the CDR3 is TGTGCCAGTAGTATGGTGGCTTGGGGCAGAATGACCTACGAGCAGTACTTC. Its protein product is CASSMVAWGRMTYEQYF.

This chain uses TRBV6-6 with TRBJ1-1; the match to TRBD1 covers 7 bases. The CDR3 totals 14 residues. The V and J ends lost 8 bases and 3 bases, in that order; junction bases with no gene match: 9. Germline values: CDR1 MNHNY, CDR2 SVGAGI (reference sequence). CDR3 residues: CASQPGQQYTEAFF. CDR3 nucleotides: TGTGCCAGCCAGCCGGGACAGCAATACACTGAAGCTTTCTTT.